The present T cell receptor beta chain was sequenced within a study of T-cell reconstitution after alpha-beta-depleted transplantation in children. The study, taken as a whole, reports: T-cell counts and diversity at one year following transplant were attributed mainly to newly produced T cells. There were some patients whose high TCRbeta diversity at day 60 came from surviving recipient T cells and thymic progenitors.

The CDR3 consists of 13 residues. Germline lookup yields CDR1 MNHNS and CDR2 SASEGT. Trimming took 6 bases from V and 0 from J, leaving 6 bases between them. A TCRbeta library incorporating unique molecular identifiers was prepared. TCRdb independently ran MiXCR on the PCR reads; one entry per CDR3 protein. Found here are about 440,000 distinct CDR3 sequences, around 46% of them singletons; the top ten hold roughly 27%. Only a few counts were recorded for this clonotype. Its antigen is still unknown. The sequence derives from a girl aged 2-10 years with aplastic anemia, due to receive a stem cell transplant. Material: PBMCs, obtained before TCRalphabeta/CD19-depleted stem cell transplant. The V call is TRBV6-1, the J call TRBJ2-1, with D possibly TRBD2 on 5 matching bases. CDR3 bases: TGTGCCAGCAGGGAGGACTCCTACAATGAGCAGTTCTTC. Residues: CASREDSYNEQFF.